Listed below are T cell receptor beta chains from one sample, sequenced in a study of CD8 T cells in Susac syndrome. TCRdb ran MiXCR on the immunoSEQ multiplex PCR reads and lists one entry per CDR3 protein. The table lists 250,000 to 300,000 distinct CDR3 sequences, 70% to 90% of them singletons, with around 0.22% in the top ten. The sequenced material came from CD8+ T cells from PBMCs. These receptors all stem from a human donor with multiple sclerosis. Each CDR3 is given with its conserved first and last residue. A D gene is named only where the DNA matches it firmly. Clone size appears in some rows only: once, few, many, or a class for an expanded clone.

size,D,J,V,DNA,CDR3
.,TRBD1,TRBJ2-6,TRBV19,TGTGCCAGTAGTATGGGACAGTGGGACAGTCTCCCCGTCCTGACTTTC,CASSMGQWDSLPVLTF
.,TRBD1,TRBJ2-2,TRBV24-1,TGTGCCACCAGTGCTTGGGACAGGGGATACACCGGGGAGCTGTTTTTT,CATSAWDRGYTGELFF
.,.,TRBJ1-1,TRBV4-2,TGTGCCAGCAGCCGATTAATACTGGACAGACAAACTGAAGCTTTCTTT,CASSRLILDRQTEAFF
.,.,TRBJ2-1,TRBV19,TGTGCCAGTAGTATGGATGTGGGGGACTACAATGAGCAGTTCTTC,CASSMDVGDYNEQFF
few,.,TRBJ2-7,TRBV20-1,TGCAGTGCTAGAGAGGCTAGCGAAAGCTCCTACGAGCAGTACTTC,CSAREASESSYEQYF
.,.,TRBJ2-3,TRBV5-6,TGTGCCAGCAGCTCCGTCGGGTCTAGCGCGGATACGCAGTATTTT,CASSSVGSSADTQYF
.,.,TRBJ2-1,TRBV4-3,TGCACCAGCAGCCAAGATACGCCCGTATATACCTACAGCTCCTACAATGAGCAGTTCTTC,CTSSQDTPVYTYSSYNEQFF
.,TRBD2,TRBJ2-7,TRBV27,TGTGCCACAAGAGAAGCGGGACGGCCCTACGAGCAGTACTTC,CATREAGRPYEQYF
.,TRBD1,TRBJ2-4,TRBV18,TGTGCCAGCTCACCACCCCGGGACAGGGTTGCCAAAAACATTCAGTACTTC,CASSPPRDRVAKNIQYF
.,.,TRBJ2-1,TRBV19,TGTGCCAGTAGTATGTCGGGTACCCCCCACAATGAGCAGTTCTTC,CASSMSGTPHNEQFF
.,.,TRBJ2-2,TRBV25-1,TGTGCCAGCAGTGAACAAGGGGGACCGACCTACACCGGGGAGCTGTTTTTT,CASSEQGGPTYTGELFF
.,TRBD2,TRBJ2-7,TRBV5-4,TGTGCCAGCAGCTTGACGGGAGGGCCCGATTTCGAGCAGTACTTC,CASSLTGGPDFEQYF
.,.,TRBJ2-3,TRBV6-2/TRBV6-3,TGTGCCAGCAGTTACTCGAGGCAATCCGGGACTTTCTACACAGATACGCAGTATTTT,CASSYSRQSGTFYTDTQYF
.,.,TRBJ2-7,TRBV14,TGTGCCAGCAGCTACGGGACCCCTGCCAGGTACGAGCAGTACTTC,CASSYGTPARYEQYF
once,.,TRBJ1-2,TRBV7-9,TGTGCCAGCAGCCCCCCACTGAACTATGGCTACACCTTC,CASSPPLNYGYTF
few,.,TRBJ2-4,TRBV7-6,TGTGCCAGCAGCTTAGCAGCAGGGGATCTAGCCAAAAACATTCAGTACTTC,CASSLAAGDLAKNIQYF
.,TRBD1,TRBJ1-6,TRBV5-6,TGTGCCAGCAGCCTGGGACAGGGGGGAGAACCCCTCCACTTT,CASSLGQGGEPLHF
few,.,TRBJ2-7,TRBV27,TGTGCCAGCAGCGCGGGGTTTAGCGCCGAGCAGTACTTC,CASSAGFSAEQYF
once,.,TRBJ2-1,TRBV7-8,TGTGCCAGCAGCGACCGGGAGCTGACCTACAATGAGCAGTTCTTC,CASSDRELTYNEQFF
.,.,TRBJ2-5,TRBV27,TGTGCCAGCAGGGAGACCTTTGGAGAGACCCAGTACTTC,CASRETFGETQYF
.,TRBD2,TRBJ2-1,TRBV10-3,TGTGCCTCACACCCGGACCCCGGACTAGCGGGCAATGAGCAGTTCTTC,CASHPDPGLAGNEQFF
.,.,TRBJ2-5,TRBV7-2,TGTGCCAGCAGCTTAAGGGGCCCCTTTTTGACCCAGTACTTC,CASSLRGPFLTQYF
.,TRBD1,TRBJ1-2,TRBV30,TGTGCCTGGAGGGGTAGGGGGCCCTATGGCTACACCTTC,CAWRGRGPYGYTF
.,.,TRBJ1-3,TRBV25-1,TGTGCCAGCAGTGAGACCCCCCGGCAAGCCCCCGGGGACACCATATATTTT,CASSETPRQAPGDTIYF
few,.,TRBJ2-2,TRBV28,TGTGCCAGCAGTTTGAGCGGGAACACCGGGGAGCTGTTTTTT,CASSLSGNTGELFF
.,.,TRBJ2-2,TRBV4-3,TGCGCCAGCAGCCAAGATCGTCCTTCTTACACCGGGGAGCTGTTTTTT,CASSQDRPSYTGELFF
few,.,TRBJ2-1,TRBV14,TGTGCCAGCAGCACCCACGGCGGGCCCTACAATGAGCAGTTCTTC,CASSTHGGPYNEQFF
.,.,TRBJ2-1,TRBV20-1,TGCAGTGCTAGAGAGTCTAGCGCCAACTCCTACAATGAGCAGTTCTTC,CSARESSANSYNEQFF
few,.,TRBJ1-2,TRBV5-6,TGTGCCAGCAGCTTGCTTAAGGACCTCCTCGGGTACACCTTC,CASSLLKDLLGYTF
.,.,TRBJ1-2,TRBV9,TGTGCCAGCAGCGTAAACGGGGGCGCCTATGGCTACACCTTC,CASSVNGGAYGYTF
.,.,TRBJ2-1,TRBV12-3/TRBV12-4,TGTGCCAGCACGGTCGGCAGGACATACAATGAGCAGTTCTTC,CASTVGRTYNEQFF
.,TRBD2,TRBJ2-1,TRBV4-3,TGCGCCAGCAGCCAAGATCTACAGCGGGAGGCGAACAATGAGCAGTTCTTC,CASSQDLQREANNEQFF
.,TRBD2,TRBJ2-7,TRBV27,TGTGCCAGCAGTTTTTTGGCGGGAGGCCCCGAGCAGTACTTC,CASSFLAGGPEQYF
.,.,TRBJ2-7,TRBV2,TGTGCCAGCAGTGAAGACTTCACCTACGAGCAGTACTTC,CASSEDFTYEQYF
.,.,TRBJ2-1,TRBV5-4,TGTGCCAGCAGCTTAACCAGGGACAATGAGCAGTTCTTC,CASSLTRDNEQFF
few,TRBD1,TRBJ1-1,TRBV19,TGTGCCAGTAGTGCCGGGACAGGGGCGGACACTGAAGCTTTCTTT,CASSAGTGADTEAFF
.,.,TRBJ1-2,TRBV4-1,TGCGCCAGCAGCCCTCTGGTGGGGGCCCATGGCTACACCTTC,CASSPLVGAHGYTF
.,.,TRBJ1-1,TRBV10-3,TGTGCCATACAAAGTGACATGAACACTGAAGCTTTCTTT,CAIQSDMNTEAFF
.,.,TRBJ2-2,TRBV7-6,TGTGCCAGCAGCTTAGCGGTATTCTCCGCAACCCCCGGGGAGCTGTTTTTT,CASSLAVFSATPGELFF
.,TRBD2,TRBJ2-5,TRBV7-9,TGTGCCAGCAGCCCATTTATGTTCCTAGCGGGAGGAATGGAAAAGACCCAGTACTTC,CASSPFMFLAGGMEKTQYF
.,.,TRBJ2-7,TRBV10-3,TGTGCCATCAGTGATCAGGACGGGGGTACACACGAGCAGTACTTC,CAISDQDGGTHEQYF
.,.,TRBJ2-1,TRBV12-5,TGTGCTAGTGGGGAAGGGCCCTCACCTTACAATGAGCAGTTCTTC,CASGEGPSPYNEQFF
once,.,TRBJ2-7,TRBV14,TGTGCCAGCAGCCCCGGGTCGGCCCAGCTTTACGAGCAGTACTTC,CASSPGSAQLYEQYF
.,TRBD2,TRBJ2-1,TRBV6-2/TRBV6-3,TGTGCCAGCAGTTGGGAAGCGGGAGCCGGGGTCAATGAGCAGTTCTTC,CASSWEAGAGVNEQFF
.,TRBD2,TRBJ2-1,TRBV5-4,TGTGCCAGCAGTCAGGCGGGAGGGCCGTACGAGCAGTTCTTC,CASSQAGGPYEQFF
.,.,TRBJ1-1,TRBV20-1,TGCAGTGCTAGAGATCTAGAGAACACTGAAGCTTTCTTT,CSARDLENTEAFF
.,TRBD1,TRBJ2-1,TRBV7-9,TGTGCCAGCAGCACCTCACGCCGGGACAGGAATTACAATGAGCAGTTCTTC,CASSTSRRDRNYNEQFF
once,.,TRBJ2-7,TRBV25-1,TGTGCCAGCAGTGAAAGGCGGGCGGAGGTGCAGTACTTC,CASSERRAEVQYF
.,TRBD1,TRBJ2-7,TRBV19,TGTGCCAGTAGTCCGCCAGGACAGGTCTACGAGCAGTACTTC,CASSPPGQVYEQYF
.,TRBD2,TRBJ2-7,TRBV4-3,TGCGCCAGCAGCCAAGGACTAGCGGGAGCCTACGAGCAGTACTTC,CASSQGLAGAYEQYF